These 7 T cell receptor beta chains originate from one sample sequenced in a study of blood T cells in healthy people across ages. A second about 7 to 12 cycle PCR used barcoded and J-beta primers. TCRdb fed the 5' RACE reads into MiXCR, producing one record per CDR3 protein. The sample lists around 1,100,000 distinct CDR3 sequences; 30% to 40% were seen once. Sequencing input: blood. Receptor source: a man between 18 and 29 years old in good health.

This clonotype has a handful of counts. V and J are TRBV27 and TRBJ2-5, with 7 nucleotides matching TRBD2. The CDR3 sequence is 14 residues long. CDR1 is MNHEY, CDR2 SMNVEV, per germline (reference sequence). V shed 5 bases, J shed 4 bases, and the junction held 7 bases outside the gene matches. CDR3 bases: TGTGCCAGCAGTCCCACTAGCGCTAGAGAGACCCAGTACTTC. Translation: CASSPTSARETQYF.

The V call is TRBV2, the J call TRBJ2-1; possibly TRBD2 for D (7 bases). The CDR3 has 11 amino acids. Trimming stripped 9 bases from V and 12 bases from J, with 15 bases between. From germline, CDR1 is SNHLY and CDR2 FYNNEI. This chain's CDR3 is CASSGEGLQFF. The CDR3, as DNA: TGTGCCAGTTCAGGGGAGGGACTGCAGTTCTTC.

This clonotype has a single count. The genes are TRBV10-3 and TRBJ2-1; D is perhaps TRBD1 (6 bases). The J call may be mistaken, given a closer DNA end match to TRBJ2-7. This CDR3 is 17 amino acids long. Germline V CDR1 and CDR2: ENHRY, SYGVKD. CDR3 DNA: TGTGCCATCAGTGAGTCGGTAAGGGGGAGCTCCTACAATGAGCAGTACTTC. It yields the protein CAISESVRGSSYNEQYF.

This clonotype showed up just a few times. The chain employs TRBV6-5 and TRBJ1-1, with no clear D. Germline values: CDR1 MNHEY, CDR2 SVGAGI. The CDR3 is 12 amino acids. V lost 8 bases and J 3 bases, leaving 10 bases between the germline ends. CDR3 in amino acids: CASGIGDTEAFF. The CDR3 nucleotides are TGTGCCAGCGGGATTGGGGACACTGAAGCTTTCTTT.

The gene calls are TRBV18 and TRBJ2-4, with a possible D match to TRBD1 (6 bases). Germline V gene lookup returns CDR1 KGHSH and CDR2 LQKENI. There are 13 residues in the CDR3. V was trimmed by 6 bases and J by 15 bases, leaving 21 bases between them. The CDR3 DNA sequence: TGTGCCAGCTCGCCAGATGGACAGACCCTCTCGTACTTC. Translating gives CASSPDGQTLSYF.

V is TRBV14 and J is TRBJ2-7; D is unresolved. V shed 0 bases and J shed 5 bases, with 20 bases lying between them. From germline, CDR1 is SGHDN and CDR2 FVKESK. The CDR3 has 17 amino acids. This chain's CDR3 is CASSQEKGPYAFNEQYF. CDR3 DNA sequence: TGTGCCAGCAGCCAAGAAAAGGGTCCGTATGCGTTCAACGAGCAGTACTTC.

This clonotype was picked up a small number of times. The V and J genes are TRBV20-1 and TRBJ1-5; D call uncertain. Trimming removed 1 base at V and 7 bases at J, with 8 bases between. The CDR3 consists of 12 residues. Germline V gives CDR1 DFQATT, CDR2 SNEGSKA (reference sequence). CDR3 coding DNA: TGCAGTGCTAGAGTCCCCGGGCAGCCCCAGCATTTT. This encodes CSARVPGQPQHF.